The 8 T cell receptor beta chains reported below all come from one sample, sequenced in a study of resident and recirculating memory T cells in vitiligo. Clones were read by immunoSEQ multiplex PCR, and TCRdb kept only the in-frame ones, dropping some. The sample lists about 76,000 clones, under 95% occurring once. The specimen sequenced was blood. The receptors shown here come from a male donor with vitiligo.

V and J are TRBV5-5 and TRBJ2-3; the D gene is possibly TRBD2 (5 bases). Trimming shortened V by 7 bases and J by 6 bases, and 9 bases separated the two germline ends. Germline loops: CDR1 SGHKS, CDR2 YYEKEE (reference sequence). The CDR3 covers 11 residues. CDR3 DNA: TGTGCCAGCGAGGGTCCGGATACGCAGTATTTT. Its translation: CASEGPDTQYF.

The chain combines TRBV28 with TRBJ1-2; maybe TRBD1 (6 bases). V was shortened by 2 bases and J by 8 bases, with 21 bases between the two germline ends. CDR1 is MDHEN, CDR2 SYDVKM, per germline. The CDR3 extends over 16 amino acids. The chain's CDR3 is CASSLALGAGDYGYTF. CDR3 coding DNA: TGTGCCAGCAGTTTAGCCCTCGGGGCAGGGGATTACGGCTACACCTTC.

The chain has TRBV5-1 and TRBJ2-2; TRBD1 agrees at 8 bases. This CDR3 spans 17 amino acids. J gave up 1 base and V 0 bases, and 5 bases lay outside the gene matches. CDR1 is SGHRS and CDR2 is YFSETQ in the germline V gene. The CDR3 reads CASSLAITGGNTGELFF. The CDR3 bases are TGCGCCAGCAGCTTGGCCATTACAGGGGGGAACACCGGGGAGCTGTTTTTT.

The rearrangement joins TRBV2 to TRBJ2-2, with D maybe TRBD2 (5 bases). The CDR3 loop spans 14 amino acids. Germline-derived CDR1 and CDR2 are SNHLY and FYNNEI. V lost 4 bases, J lost 7 bases, and 13 bases lay in between. CDR3 DNA: TGTGCCAGCAGTGTCCAATGGAGGAACGGGGAGCTGTTTTTT. Encoded protein: CASSVQWRNGELFF.

This clone was seen a single time. The junction shows a germline mismatch at one end, possibly a read error. The chain carries TRBV5-1 and TRBJ2-3; 14 bases are a match to TRBD2. The CDR3 runs to 16 residues. Germline-derived CDR1 and CDR2 are SGHRS and YFSETQ. CDR3 sequence reads: CASTLTSGGGTDTQYF. The CDR3 DNA is TGCGCCAGCACCTTGACTAGCGGGGGGGGCACAGATACGCAGTATTTT.

The J gene is TRBJ2-7, the V gene TRBV27; possibly TRBD2 for D (6 bases). With 2 bases removed from V and 3 bases from J, the gap between germline ends came to 8 bases. The CDR3 is 13 residues long. Germline V gene sequence: CDR1 MNHEY, CDR2 SMNVEV (reference sequence). CDR3 coding DNA: TGTGCCAGCAGTTTACGGGAGAACTACGAGCAGTACTTC. Encoded protein: CASSLRENYEQYF.

The J gene is TRBJ2-3, the V gene TRBV9; D might be TRBD1 (6 bases). With 0 bases removed from V and 7 bases from J, the gap between germline ends came to 12 bases. The CDR3 sequence is 14 residues long. CDR1 and CDR2 (germline): SGDLS, YYNGEE. CDR3 loop: CASSVGQGSYTQYF. Here the CDR3 DNA reads TGTGCCAGCAGCGTAGGCCAGGGGTCATATACGCAGTATTTT. Drawing the rest from reference TRBV9 and TRBJ2-3, the complete variable domain is DSGVTQTPKHLITATGQRVTLRCSPRSGDLSVYWYQQSLDQGLQFLIQYYNGEERAKGNILERFSAQQFPDLHSELNLSSLELGDSALYFCASSVGQGSYTQYFGPGTRLTVL.

The chain joins TRBV10-3 to TRBJ1-1, with 11 nucleotides matching TRBD1. CDR3 size: 17 residues. The germline V gene encodes CDR1 ENHRY and CDR2 SYGVKD. V lost 6 bases to trimming and J lost 5 bases; unmatched junction nucleotides: 14. CDR3 nucleotide sequence: TGTGCCATCAGCGCAAAACCGGGACAGGGGGTTTGGACTGAAGCTTTCTTT. As protein: CAISAKPGQGVWTEAFF.